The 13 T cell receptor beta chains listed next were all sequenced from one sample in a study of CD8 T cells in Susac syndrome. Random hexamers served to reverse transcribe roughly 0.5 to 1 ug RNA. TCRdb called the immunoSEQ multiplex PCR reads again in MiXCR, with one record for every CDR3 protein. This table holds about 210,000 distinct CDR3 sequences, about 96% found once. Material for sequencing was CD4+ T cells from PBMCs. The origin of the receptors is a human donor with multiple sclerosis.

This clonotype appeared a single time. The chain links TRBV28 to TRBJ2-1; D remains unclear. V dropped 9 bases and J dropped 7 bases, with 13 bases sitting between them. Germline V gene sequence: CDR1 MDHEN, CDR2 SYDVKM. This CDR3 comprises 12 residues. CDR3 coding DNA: TGTGCCAGTTGCGGATCTCTTAATGAGCAGTTCTTC. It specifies CASCGSLNEQFF.

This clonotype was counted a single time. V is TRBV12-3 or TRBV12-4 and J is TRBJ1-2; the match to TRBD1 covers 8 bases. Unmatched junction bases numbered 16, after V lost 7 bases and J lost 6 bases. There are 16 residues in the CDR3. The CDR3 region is CASKLTGVRLGDGYTF. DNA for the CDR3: TGTGCCAGCAAACTGACAGGGGTCAGGCTGGGAGATGGCTACACCTTC.

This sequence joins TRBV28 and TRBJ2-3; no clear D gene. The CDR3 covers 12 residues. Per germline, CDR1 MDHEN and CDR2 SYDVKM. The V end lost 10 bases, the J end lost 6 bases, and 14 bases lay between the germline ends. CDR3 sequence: CATTSLGDTQYF. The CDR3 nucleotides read TGTGCCACCACTTCTCTCGGGGATACGCAGTATTTT.

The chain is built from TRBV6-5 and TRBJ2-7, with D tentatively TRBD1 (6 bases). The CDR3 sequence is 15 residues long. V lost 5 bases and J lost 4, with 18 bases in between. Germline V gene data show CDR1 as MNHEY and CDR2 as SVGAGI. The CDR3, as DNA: TGTGCCAGCAGTAGCCCTGGGACAATACCTTACGAGCAGTACTTC. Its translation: CASSSPGTIPYEQYF.

The DNA for the CDR3 is TGTGCCAGCAGCTTAGATCGGGGTTGGCAGCAGTACTTC. Translated: CASSLDRGWQQYF. The J gene is TRBJ2-7, the V gene TRBV11-2; D may be TRBD2 (5 bases). The CDR3 is 13 residues long. V was cut by 0 bases and J by 8 bases, with 11 bases left in between. Germline V gives CDR1 SGHAT, CDR2 FQNNGV.

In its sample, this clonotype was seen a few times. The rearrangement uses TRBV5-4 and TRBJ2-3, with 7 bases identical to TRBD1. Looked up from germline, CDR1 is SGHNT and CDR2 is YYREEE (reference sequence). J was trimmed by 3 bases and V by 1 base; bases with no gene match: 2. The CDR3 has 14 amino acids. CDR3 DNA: TGTGCCAGCAGCTTGACAGGGGTGACAGATACGCAGTATTTT. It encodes CASSLTGVTDTQYF.

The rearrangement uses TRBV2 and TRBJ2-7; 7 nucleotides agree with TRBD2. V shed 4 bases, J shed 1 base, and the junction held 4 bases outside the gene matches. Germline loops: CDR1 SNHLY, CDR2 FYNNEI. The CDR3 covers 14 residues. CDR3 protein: CASSGGSLSYEQYF. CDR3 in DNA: TGTGCCAGCAGTGGCGGGAGCCTATCCTACGAGCAGTACTTC.

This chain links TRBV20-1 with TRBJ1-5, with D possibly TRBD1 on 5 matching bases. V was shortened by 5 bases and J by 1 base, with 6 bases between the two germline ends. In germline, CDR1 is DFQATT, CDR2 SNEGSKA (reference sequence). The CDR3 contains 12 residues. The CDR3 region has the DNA TGCAGTGCTCGGGGGAGCAATCAGCCCCAGCATTTT. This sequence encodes CSARGSNQPQHF.

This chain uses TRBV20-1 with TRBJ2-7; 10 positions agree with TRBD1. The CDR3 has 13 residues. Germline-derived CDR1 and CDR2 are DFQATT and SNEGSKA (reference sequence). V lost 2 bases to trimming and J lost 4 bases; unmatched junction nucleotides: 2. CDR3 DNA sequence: TGCAGTGCTAGATGGGACAGGGGTTACGAGCAGTACTTC. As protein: CSARWDRGYEQYF.

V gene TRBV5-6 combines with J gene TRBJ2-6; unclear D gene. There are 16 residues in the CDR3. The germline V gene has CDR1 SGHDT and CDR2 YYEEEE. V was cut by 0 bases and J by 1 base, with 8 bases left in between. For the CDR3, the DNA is TGTGCCAGCAGCTTGGGAGGCGGATCTGGGGCCAACGTCCTGACTTTC. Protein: CASSLGGGSGANVLTF.

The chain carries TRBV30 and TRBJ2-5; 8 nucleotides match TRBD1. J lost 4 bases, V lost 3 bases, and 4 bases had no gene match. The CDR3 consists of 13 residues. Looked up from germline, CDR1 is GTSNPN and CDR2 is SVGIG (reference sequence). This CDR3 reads CAWSKQGVETQYF. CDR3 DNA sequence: TGTGCCTGGAGCAAACAGGGGGTAGAGACCCAGTACTTC.

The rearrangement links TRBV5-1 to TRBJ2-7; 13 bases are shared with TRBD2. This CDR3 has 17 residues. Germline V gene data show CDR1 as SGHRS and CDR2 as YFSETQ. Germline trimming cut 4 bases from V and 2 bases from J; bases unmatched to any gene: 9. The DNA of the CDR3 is TGCGCCAGCAGCAGCGGGACTAGCGGGAAACGTACCTACGAGCAGTACTTC. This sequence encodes CASSSGTSGKRTYEQYF.

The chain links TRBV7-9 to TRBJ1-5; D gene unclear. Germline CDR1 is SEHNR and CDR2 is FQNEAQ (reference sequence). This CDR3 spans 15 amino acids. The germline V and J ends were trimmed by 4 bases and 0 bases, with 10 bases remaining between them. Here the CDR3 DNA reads TGTGCCAGCAGCTCCTCCGGGATTAGCAATCAGCCCCAGCATTTT. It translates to CASSSSGISNQPQHF.